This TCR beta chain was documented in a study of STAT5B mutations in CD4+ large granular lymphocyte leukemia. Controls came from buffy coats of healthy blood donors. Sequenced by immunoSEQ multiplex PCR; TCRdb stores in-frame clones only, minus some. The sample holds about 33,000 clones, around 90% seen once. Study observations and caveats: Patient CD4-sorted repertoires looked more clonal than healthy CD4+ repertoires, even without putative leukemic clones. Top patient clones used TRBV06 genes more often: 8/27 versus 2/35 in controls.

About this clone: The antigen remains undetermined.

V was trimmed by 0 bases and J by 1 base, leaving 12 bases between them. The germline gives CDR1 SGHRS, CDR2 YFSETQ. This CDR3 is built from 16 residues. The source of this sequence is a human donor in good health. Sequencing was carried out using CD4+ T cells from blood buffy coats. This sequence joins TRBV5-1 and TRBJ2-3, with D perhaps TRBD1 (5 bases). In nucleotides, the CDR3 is TGCGCCAGCAGCTTGGAGGGGCGGTGGGGCACAGATACGCAGTATTTT. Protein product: CASSLEGRWGTDTQYF.